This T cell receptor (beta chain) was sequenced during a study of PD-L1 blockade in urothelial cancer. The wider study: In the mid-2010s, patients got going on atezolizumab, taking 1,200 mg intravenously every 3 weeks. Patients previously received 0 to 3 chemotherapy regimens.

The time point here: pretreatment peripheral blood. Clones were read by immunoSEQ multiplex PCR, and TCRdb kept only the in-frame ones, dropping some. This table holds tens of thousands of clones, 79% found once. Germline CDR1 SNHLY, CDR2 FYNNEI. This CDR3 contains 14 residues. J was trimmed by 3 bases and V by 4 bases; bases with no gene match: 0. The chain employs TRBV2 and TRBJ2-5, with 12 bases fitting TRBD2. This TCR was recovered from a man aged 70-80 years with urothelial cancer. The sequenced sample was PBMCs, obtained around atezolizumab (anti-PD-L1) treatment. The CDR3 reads CASSGTSGEETQYF. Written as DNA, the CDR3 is TGTGCCAGCAGTGGGACTAGCGGGGAAGAGACCCAGTACTTC.